This T cell receptor (beta chain) is from a study of shared T cell receptors in the human thymus. TCRdb's table, derived via immunoSEQ multiplex PCR, lists solely in-frame clones and lacks some. This sample carries about 660,000 clones, more than 75% of them seen once, and the ten largest clones take around 0.0099%. The germline gives CDR1 LNHNV, CDR2 YYDKDF (reference sequence). CDR3 length: 18 amino acids. V lost 2 bases and J 1 base, leaving 21 bases between the germline ends. The data were also submitted as part of a second study, on human thymus T cells.

The TCR comes from a boy under two years old with a congenital heart defect. Sequenced input: thymocytes. The gene calls are TRBV15 and TRBJ2-7, with TRBD1 as a possible D gene (7 bases). The CDR3 reads CATSRTSPQGGLSYEQYF. The CDR3, as DNA: TGTGCCACCAGCAGAACATCCCCTCAGGGGGGTTTGTCCTACGAGCAGTACTTC.